The next 16 T cell receptor beta chains were all read from a single sample in a study of early T cells in non-severe SARS-CoV-2 infection. TCRdb processed the 5' RACE reads anew with MiXCR; each CDR3 protein has one entry. The table shows 63,000 or so distinct CDR3 sequences, with approximately 10% occurring only once. Material: whole blood, obtained at baseline. The source of these receptors is an adult who was a healthcare worker with PCR-confirmed SARS-CoV-2 infection or an uninfected control (not recorded which).

This chain joins TRBV5-1 and TRBJ1-1; the D gene is possibly TRBD1 (6 bases). The CDR3 totals 12 residues. Germline V lookup: CDR1 SGHRS, CDR2 YFSETQ. The ends were cut back, 3 bases at V and 7 bases at J, with 10 bases in the middle. The DNA of the CDR3 is TGCGCCAGCAGCTGGCCAGGGGATGAAGCTTTCTTT. As protein: CASSWPGDEAFF.

The chain uses TRBV18 and TRBJ2-7; 7 nucleotides align to TRBD1. Germline V gives CDR1 KGHSH, CDR2 LQKENI. Trimming cost V 3 bases and J 5 bases; bases outside gene matches: 13. The CDR3 sequence is 16 residues long. This CDR3 reads CASSPTLDRRKNEQYF. The CDR3 nucleotides are TGTGCCAGCTCACCCACTTTGGACAGGAGAAAGAACGAGCAGTACTTC.

This clonotype appeared many times. V usage is TRBV6-5 and J usage is TRBJ2-3; TRBD2 is a possible D gene (6 bases). This CDR3 is built from 13 residues. Trimming stripped 6 bases from V and 11 bases from J, with 18 bases between. Germline V CDR1 and CDR2: MNHEY, SVGAGI. CDR3 residues: CASSSGLPLEQYF. The CDR3, as DNA: TGTGCCAGCAGCTCGGGACTCCCTTTGGAGCAGTATTTT.

This sequence joins TRBV7-2 and TRBJ2-1; 12 bases match TRBD1. With 5 bases clipped from V and 8 bases from J, the junction kept 4 bases outside the gene matches. This CDR3 has 14 residues. Germline-derived CDR1 and CDR2 are SGHTA and FQGNSA. The CDR3 is CASSRDRGHHEQFF. The CDR3 DNA is TGTGCCAGCAGCCGGGACAGGGGGCATCATGAGCAGTTCTTC.

The chain combines TRBV20-1 with TRBJ2-5, with TRBD1 matching 8 bases. The CDR3 has 15 residues. V gave up 1 base and J gave up 2 bases; unmatched junction bases: 6. Germline V CDR1 and CDR2: DFQATT, SNEGSKA (reference sequence). The CDR3 region has the DNA TGCAGTGCTAGAGTTCTCCGGACAGGGCAAGAGACCCAGTACTTC. This codes for CSARVLRTGQETQYF.

This clonotype was recorded at least ten times. The CDR3 loop reads CSALGSTNTDTQYF. The CDR3 DNA reads as TGCAGTGCCTTGGGCAGTACCAACACAGATACGCAGTATTTT. V is TRBV20-1 and J is TRBJ2-3; D is unclear. Germline CDR1 is DFQATT and CDR2 is SNEGSKA (reference sequence). The CDR3 loop spans 14 amino acids. V lost 6 bases, J lost 2 bases, and 15 bases lay in between.

A few counts support this clonotype. The CDR3, as DNA: TGTGCCAGCAGCCCAGGGGGCATCGGTGAAGCTTTCTTT. Translated, it gives CASSPGGIGEAFF. The J gene is TRBJ1-1, the V gene TRBV9, with 8 bases identical to TRBD1. Germline V gene lookup returns CDR1 SGDLS and CDR2 YYNGEE. V was clipped by 4 bases and J by 7 bases; unmatched bases: 6. This CDR3 spans 13 amino acids.

The chain recombines TRBV6-2 or TRBV6-3 with TRBJ2-5; possibly TRBD2 for D (5 bases). Germline V gene sequence: CDR1 MNHEY, CDR2 SVGEGT. Trimming stripped 2 bases from V and 7 bases from J, with 11 bases between. The CDR3 has 13 residues. The CDR3 DNA follows: TGTGCCAGCAGTTACCCGCCCCGGGGGACCCAGTACTTC. Translating it yields CASSYPPRGTQYF.

J is TRBJ1-6 and V is TRBV7-9; 8 nucleotides agree with TRBD1. This CDR3 has 12 amino acids. Per the germline V gene, CDR1 is SEHNR and CDR2 is FQNEAQ (reference sequence). Trimming at V came to 8 bases and at J to 10 bases, leaving 4 bases not matched to a gene. The DNA for the CDR3 is TGTGCCAGCGGACAGGGCGAATCACCCCTCCACTTT. Translated: CASGQGESPLHF.

The V and J genes are TRBV9 and TRBJ1-1; D is undetermined. The germline CDR1 and CDR2 sequences are SGDLS and YYNGEE. This CDR3 has 13 amino acids. Trimming removed 4 bases from V and 6 bases from J, with 13 bases in between. The CDR3 DNA follows: TGTGCCAGCAGCCCCTCAGGATGGGCTGAAGCTTTCTTT. Residues: CASSPSGWAEAFF.

This clonotype was detected only a few times. The DNA of the CDR3 is TGTGCCAGCTCACCAGGGTCAGTGCAGCGGACACGAAAACTGTTTTTT. Its protein is CASSPGSVQRTRKLFF. The chain combines TRBV18 with TRBJ1-4; D possibly corresponds to TRBD1 (5 bases). Germline V gene sequence: CDR1 KGHSH, CDR2 LQKENI. The CDR3 extends over 16 amino acids. V gave up 2 bases and J gave up 10 bases, with 20 bases separating them.

The genes are TRBV6-1 and TRBJ2-7; no firm D call. The CDR3 consists of 11 residues. V was cut by 5 bases and J by 1 base, with 3 bases left in between. Germline V CDR1 and CDR2: MNHNS, SASEGT. CDR3 loop: CASSMSYEQYF. The CDR3 bases are TGTGCCAGCAGTATGTCCTACGAGCAGTACTTC.

V and J are TRBV12-3 or TRBV12-4 and TRBJ1-1, with TRBD1 identical over 7 bases. The CDR3 covers 14 residues. With V trimmed by 4 bases and J by 11 bases, 13 bases remained unmatched. In nucleotides, the CDR3 is TGTGCCAGCAGTTCCACCGGGACAGAGGGTAGGGCTTTCTTT. Translating it yields CASSSTGTEGRAFF.

This clonotype was picked up a small number of times. The rearrangement links TRBV5-1 to TRBJ1-4, with a tentative D call TRBD1 (5 bases). The CDR3 is 14 residues long. The V and J ends lost 2 bases and 8 bases respectively, with 13 bases between them. Germline CDR1 SGHRS, CDR2 YFSETQ. The CDR3 DNA is TGCGCCAGCAGCTTACTTGGGACCAACGAAAAACTGTTTTTT. Translated, it gives CASSLLGTNEKLFF.

This clonotype turned up a few times. The rearrangement uses TRBV12-3 or TRBV12-4 and TRBJ1-1; TRBD1 aligns across 8 bases. With 7 bases clipped from V and 3 bases from J, the junction kept 16 bases outside the gene matches. The CDR3 covers 17 residues. The CDR3, as DNA: TGTGCCAGCACCTCTATCTGGAGTACAGGGGGGGACACTGAAGCTTTCTTT. Translation: CASTSIWSTGGDTEAFF.

The chain employs TRBV9 and TRBJ1-2, with D possibly matching TRBD1 (5 bases). The CDR3 has 15 residues. Trimming pared 3 bases from V and 2 bases from J, leaving 14 bases between. Germline CDR1 is SGDLS and CDR2 is YYNGEE. The CDR3 nucleotides read TGTGCCAGCAGCGAGGGGTTATGGCAGAACTATGGCTACACCTTC. Amino acid sequence: CASSEGLWQNYGYTF.